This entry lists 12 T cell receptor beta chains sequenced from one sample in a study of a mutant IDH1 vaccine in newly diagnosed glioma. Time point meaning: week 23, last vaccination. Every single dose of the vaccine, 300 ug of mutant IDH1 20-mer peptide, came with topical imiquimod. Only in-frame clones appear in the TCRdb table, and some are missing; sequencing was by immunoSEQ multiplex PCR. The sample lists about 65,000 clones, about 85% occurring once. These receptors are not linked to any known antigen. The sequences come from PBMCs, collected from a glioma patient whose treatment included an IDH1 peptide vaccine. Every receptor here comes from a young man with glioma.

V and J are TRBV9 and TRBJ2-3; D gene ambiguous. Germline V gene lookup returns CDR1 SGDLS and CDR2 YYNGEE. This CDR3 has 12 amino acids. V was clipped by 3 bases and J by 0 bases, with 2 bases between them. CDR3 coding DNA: TGTGCCAGCAGCGAGAGCACAGATACGCAGTATTTT. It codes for CASSESTDTQYF.

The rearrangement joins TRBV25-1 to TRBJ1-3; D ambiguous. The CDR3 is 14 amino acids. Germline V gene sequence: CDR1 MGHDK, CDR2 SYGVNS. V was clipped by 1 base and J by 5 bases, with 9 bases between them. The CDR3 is CASSELTHRNTIYF. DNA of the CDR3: TGTGCCAGCAGTGAATTGACACACCGAAACACCATATATTTT. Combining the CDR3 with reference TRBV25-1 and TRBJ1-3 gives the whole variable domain EADIYQTPRYLVIGTGKKITLECSQTMGHDKMYWYQQDPGMELHLIHYSYGVNSTEKGDLSSESTVSRIRTEHFPLTLESARPSHTSQYLCASSELTHRNTIYFGEGSWLTVV.

The CDR3 DNA reads as TGTGCCAGCAGCGTTAGCGGGACCGCCTACGAGCAGTACTTC. Translation gives CASSVSGTAYEQYF. The rearrangement uses TRBV9 and TRBJ2-7; 8 bases map to TRBD2. The CDR3 consists of 14 residues. V trimming: 2 bases; J trimming: 2 bases; junction bases outside the gene matches: 3. CDR1 SGDLS and CDR2 YYNGEE come from the germline V gene.

CDR3 sequence (DNA): TGTGCCAGCAGTCAGACAGGGTTCACCGGGGAGCTGTTTTTT. The encoded protein is CASSQTGFTGELFF. V gene TRBV6-1 combines with J gene TRBJ2-2; 7 bases align to TRBD1. Germline V lookup: CDR1 MNHNS, CDR2 SASEGT. The CDR3 runs 14 residues. V was pared by 5 bases and J by 4 bases, with 4 bases of the junction left unmatched.

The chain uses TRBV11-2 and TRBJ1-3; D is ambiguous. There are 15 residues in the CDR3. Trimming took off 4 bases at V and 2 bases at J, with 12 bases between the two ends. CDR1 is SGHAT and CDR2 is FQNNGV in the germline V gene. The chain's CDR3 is CASSSLRGTGNTIYF. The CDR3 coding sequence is TGTGCCAGCAGCTCATTGCGGGGTACTGGAAACACCATATATTTT.

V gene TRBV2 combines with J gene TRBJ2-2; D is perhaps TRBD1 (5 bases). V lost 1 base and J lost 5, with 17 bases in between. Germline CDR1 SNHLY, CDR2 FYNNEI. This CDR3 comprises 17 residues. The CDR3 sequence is CASSEGLAGLVTGELFF. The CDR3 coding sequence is TGTGCCAGCAGTGAAGGGTTGGCAGGGTTAGTGACCGGGGAGCTGTTTTTT.

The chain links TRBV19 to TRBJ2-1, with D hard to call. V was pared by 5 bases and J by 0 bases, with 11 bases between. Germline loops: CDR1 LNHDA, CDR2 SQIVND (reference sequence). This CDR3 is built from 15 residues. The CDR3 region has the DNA TGTGCCAGTAGTCCCGCCGCCTCCTCCTACAATGAGCAGTTCTTC. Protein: CASSPAASSYNEQFF.

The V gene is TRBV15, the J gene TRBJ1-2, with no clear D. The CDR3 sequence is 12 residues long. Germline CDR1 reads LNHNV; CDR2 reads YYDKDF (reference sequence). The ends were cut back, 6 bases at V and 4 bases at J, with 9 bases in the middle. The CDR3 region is CATRDWGYGYTF. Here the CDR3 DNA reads TGTGCCACCAGAGACTGGGGCTATGGCTACACCTTC. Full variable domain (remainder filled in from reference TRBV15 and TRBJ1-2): DAMVIQNPRYQVTQFGKPVTLSCSQTLNHNVMYWYQQKSSQAPKLLFHYYDKDFNNEADTPDNFQSRRPNTSFCFLDIRSPGLGDTAMYLCATRDWGYGYTFGSGTRLTVV.

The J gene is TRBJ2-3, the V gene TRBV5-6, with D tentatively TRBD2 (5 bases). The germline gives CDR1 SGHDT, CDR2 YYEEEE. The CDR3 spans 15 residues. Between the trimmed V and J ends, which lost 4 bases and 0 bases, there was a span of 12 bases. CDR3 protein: CASSQYWTSTDTQYF. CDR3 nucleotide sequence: TGTGCCAGCAGCCAATATTGGACTAGCACAGATACGCAGTATTTT.

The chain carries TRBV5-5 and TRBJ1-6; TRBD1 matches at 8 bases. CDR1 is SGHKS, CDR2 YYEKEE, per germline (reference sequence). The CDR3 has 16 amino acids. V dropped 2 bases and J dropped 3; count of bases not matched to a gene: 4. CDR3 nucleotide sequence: TGTGCCAGCAGCTTCCCGGACAGGGACTATAATTCACCCCTCCACTTT. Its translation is CASSFPDRDYNSPLHF.

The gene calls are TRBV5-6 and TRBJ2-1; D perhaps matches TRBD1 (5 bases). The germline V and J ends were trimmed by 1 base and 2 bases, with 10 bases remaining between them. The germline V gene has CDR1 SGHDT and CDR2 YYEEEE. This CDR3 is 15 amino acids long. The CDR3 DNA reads TGTGCCAGCAGCTTGAGTGACAGACCCTACAATGAGCAGTTCTTC. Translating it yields CASSLSDRPYNEQFF.

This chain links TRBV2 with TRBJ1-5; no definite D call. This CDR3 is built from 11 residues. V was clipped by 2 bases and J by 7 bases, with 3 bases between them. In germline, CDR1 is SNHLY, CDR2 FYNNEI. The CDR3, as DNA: TGTGCCAGCAGTGAATCGCAGCCCCAGCATTTT. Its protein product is CASSESQPQHF.